These T cell receptor beta chains were read from a single sample in a study of blood T cell repertoires in COVID-19. Some clones are missing from TCRdb's copy, which holds only in-frame ones; the method was immunoSEQ multiplex PCR. The sample holds about 160,000 clones; more than 60% are singletons and the top ten take approximately 8%. Input material: peripheral blood. The receptors shown here come from a man in his sixties with acute or convalescent COVID-19. The CDR3 runs from the conserved cysteine through the conserved F or W. D genes are given only for firm matches. Clone sizes are given selectively: once, few, many, or a class where the clone is expanded.

CDR3nt: TGCGCCAGCAGCTTGGGGAGCGGGGGGAACGAGCAGTACTTC; CDR3aa: CASSLGSGGNEQYF; abundance: NA; d_gene: TRBD2; j_gene: TRBJ2-7; v_gene: TRBV5-1
CDR3nt: TGTGCCAGCAGTTTATATGGAGGAGAGACCCAGTACTTC; CDR3aa: CASSLYGGETQYF; abundance: NA; d_gene: NA; j_gene: TRBJ2-5; v_gene: TRBV28
CDR3nt: TGTGCCAGCAGCCAAGAAAGCAGGAACTATGGCTACACCTTC; CDR3aa: CASSQESRNYGYTF; abundance: once; d_gene: NA; j_gene: TRBJ1-2; v_gene: TRBV4-2
CDR3nt: TGCGCCAGCAGCCAGAGGGGGACAGCCTCTGAAAAACTGTTTTTT; CDR3aa: CASSQRGTASEKLFF; abundance: NA; d_gene: TRBD1; j_gene: TRBJ1-4; v_gene: TRBV4-1
CDR3nt: TGCGCCAGCAGCGTAATGGGACAGGGCGGCGAGACCCAGTACTTC; CDR3aa: CASSVMGQGGETQYF; abundance: once; d_gene: TRBD1; j_gene: TRBJ2-5; v_gene: TRBV5-1
CDR3nt: TGTGCCTGGAGTGCAGGTCGGACAACTAACTATGGCTACACCTTC; CDR3aa: CAWSAGRTTNYGYTF; abundance: NA; d_gene: NA; j_gene: TRBJ1-2; v_gene: TRBV30
CDR3nt: TGTGCCAGTAGTATGGACAGGGTTAATTCACCCCTCCACTTT; CDR3aa: CASSMDRVNSPLHF; abundance: few; d_gene: TRBD1; j_gene: TRBJ1-6; v_gene: TRBV19
CDR3nt: TGTGCCAGCAGCCTCGGACAGTGGCGTTACCTCTCTGGAAACACCATATATTTT; CDR3aa: CASSLGQWRYLSGNTIYF; abundance: NA; d_gene: NA; j_gene: TRBJ1-3; v_gene: TRBV5-5
CDR3nt: TGCGCCAGCAGCCAAGCACAGGGGGGAGTCGATGGCTACACCTTC; CDR3aa: CASSQAQGGVDGYTF; abundance: once; d_gene: TRBD1; j_gene: TRBJ1-2; v_gene: TRBV4-3
CDR3nt: TGCGCCAGCAGCCTGGGGACTGGCCGAGGCTCTGAAGCTTTCTTT; CDR3aa: CASSLGTGRGSEAFF; abundance: once; d_gene: NA; j_gene: TRBJ1-1; v_gene: TRBV5-1
CDR3nt: TGTGCCATCAGTGAGGGACAGGGGCCGGCCTACGAGCAGTACTTC; CDR3aa: CAISEGQGPAYEQYF; abundance: NA; d_gene: TRBD1; j_gene: TRBJ2-7; v_gene: TRBV10-3
CDR3nt: TGTGCCTGGAGCGACCTCCGGGACAGGGGAGGCTACACCTTC; CDR3aa: CAWSDLRDRGGYTF; abundance: NA; d_gene: TRBD1; j_gene: TRBJ1-2; v_gene: TRBV30
CDR3nt: TGTGCCAGCAGCTTAGATCGGTTGTGGCAGTTCTTC; CDR3aa: CASSLDRLWQFF; abundance: NA; d_gene: NA; j_gene: TRBJ2-1; v_gene: TRBV7-2
CDR3nt: TGTGCCAGCAGTTACTCCCTTGGGGGGGAAGAGACCCAGTACTTC; CDR3aa: CASSYSLGGEETQYF; abundance: NA; d_gene: TRBD2; j_gene: TRBJ2-5; v_gene: TRBV6-5
CDR3nt: TGTGCCAGCAGCTCGTTATCCGGGACTAGCGGGGGCACAGATACGCAGTATTTT; CDR3aa: CASSSLSGTSGGTDTQYF; abundance: NA; d_gene: TRBD2; j_gene: TRBJ2-3; v_gene: TRBV7-8
CDR3nt: TGTGCCAGTAGTATCGGACAGGGGGCGTTTGCCGGGGAGCTGTTTTTT; CDR3aa: CASSIGQGAFAGELFF; abundance: NA; d_gene: TRBD1; j_gene: TRBJ2-2; v_gene: TRBV19
CDR3nt: TGTGCCTGGACGGGGCTGGGGACAACGTCGAACACCGGGGAGCTGTTTTTT; CDR3aa: CAWTGLGTTSNTGELFF; abundance: NA; d_gene: NA; j_gene: TRBJ2-2; v_gene: TRBV30
CDR3nt: TGCAGCGTCGCGGACAGCTACGAGCAGTACTTC; CDR3aa: CSVADSYEQYF; abundance: NA; d_gene: NA; j_gene: TRBJ2-7; v_gene: TRBV29-1
CDR3nt: TGTGCCAGTAGACATATACACCAAGGGGCAGATACGCAGTATTTT; CDR3aa: CASRHIHQGADTQYF; abundance: few; d_gene: NA; j_gene: TRBJ2-3; v_gene: TRBV19
CDR3nt: TGTGCCAGCTCACCAGCTACAGGGGAACCTGAAGCTTTCTTT; CDR3aa: CASSPATGEPEAFF; abundance: NA; d_gene: TRBD1; j_gene: TRBJ1-1; v_gene: TRBV18
CDR3nt: TGTGCCAGCAGCCAAGTATCTGGCGGGGGGAACTCCTACGAGCAGTACTTC; CDR3aa: CASSQVSGGGNSYEQYF; abundance: NA; d_gene: TRBD2; j_gene: TRBJ2-7; v_gene: TRBV14
CDR3nt: TGTGCCAGCAGTACGAGCGGGGGCCACACAGATACGCAGTATTTT; CDR3aa: CASSTSGGHTDTQYF; abundance: few; d_gene: TRBD2; j_gene: TRBJ2-3; v_gene: TRBV7-3
CDR3nt: TGTGCCAGCAGCCCCAGAAGGGCGACAGGGGACTACGAGCAGTACTTC; CDR3aa: CASSPRRATGDYEQYF; abundance: NA; d_gene: TRBD1; j_gene: TRBJ2-7; v_gene: TRBV4-2
CDR3nt: TGTGCCAGCAGTGTACTCTTTAGTAACGGTAGCACAGATACGCAGTATTTT; CDR3aa: CASSVLFSNGSTDTQYF; abundance: NA; d_gene: NA; j_gene: TRBJ2-3; v_gene: TRBV27